The 30 T cell receptor beta chains below all came from one sample that was sequenced in a study of cytomegalovirus exposure and HLA in healthy donors. Researchers ran the PCR with 60 Vbeta and 13 Jbeta primers. Profiled with immunoSEQ multiplex PCR; TCRdb holds only in-frame clones, not every one. The sample lists around 69,000 clones; 55% to 80% were seen once. Sequenced sample: PBMCs. The receptors were gathered from a man aged 35 to 55 in good health and CMV-seropositive.

In its sample, this clone was seen a few times. The genes are TRBV30 and TRBJ2-2, with 10 bases that match TRBD1. This CDR3 has 14 amino acids. Germline V gene data show CDR1 as GTSNPN and CDR2 as SVGIG (reference sequence). The V gene end was trimmed by 3 bases and the J gene end by 5 bases; junction bases not matched to a gene: 3. The CDR3 nucleotides are TGTGCCTGGAGCTTGGGACAGGGGACCGGGGAGCTGTTTTTT. It specifies CAWSLGQGTGELFF.

The count of this clone is one. J is TRBJ1-1 and V is TRBV6-6; D gene uncertain. V was pared by 5 bases and J by 4 bases, with 8 bases between. CDR1 and CDR2 (germline): MNHNY, SVGAGI (reference sequence). The length of the CDR3 is 12 residues. CDR3 amino acids: CASSQFGTEAFF. For the CDR3, the DNA is TGTGCCAGCAGTCAATTCGGCACTGAAGCTTTCTTT.

The chain employs TRBV5-1 and TRBJ2-1; the match to TRBD2 covers 11 bases. From germline, CDR1 is SGHRS and CDR2 YFSETQ. V was pared by 3 bases and J by 0 bases, with 17 bases of the junction left unmatched. The CDR3 length is 21 residues. CDR3 sequence reads: CASSSDFSGGGLKSSYNEQFF. The CDR3 nucleotides are TGCGCCAGCAGCTCTGATTTTAGCGGGGGGGGCCTCAAGAGCTCCTACAATGAGCAGTTCTTC.

The chain carries TRBV6-1 and TRBJ2-4; possible D gene TRBD2, 5 bases. V lost 2 bases, J lost 9 bases, and 8 bases lay in between. Germline values: CDR1 MNHNS, CDR2 SASEGT. This CDR3 contains 12 residues. This chain's CDR3 is CASSERGSIQYF. The CDR3 DNA is TGTGCCAGCAGTGAAAGAGGGTCCATTCAGTACTTC.

Written as DNA, the CDR3 is TGTGCCAGCAAGGGAGTCGCAAGCTATGAGCAGTTCTTC. The encoded protein is CASKGVASYEQFF. The V and J genes are TRBV5-4 and TRBJ2-1, with a weak D call TRBD2 (5 bases). The CDR3 contains 13 residues. V shed 6 bases and J shed 8 bases, with 15 bases lying between them. Germline CDR1 SGHNT, CDR2 YYREEE (reference sequence).

This clone was counted between two and nine times. The gene calls are TRBV5-8 and TRBJ2-7; D not resolved. Trimming pared 0 bases from V and 10 bases from J, leaving 8 bases between. CDR3 size: 11 residues. Germline loops: CDR1 SGHTS, CDR2 YDEGEE. The CDR3 DNA reads TGTGCCAGCAGCTTGGGCCGGAGCCAGTACTTC. It specifies CASSLGRSQYF.

The V and J genes are TRBV5-4 and TRBJ2-1; 9 bases line up with TRBD1. The germline V gene encodes CDR1 SGHNT and CDR2 YYREEE (reference sequence). V was clipped by 6 bases and J by 5 bases; unmatched bases: 12. This CDR3 has 16 residues. The CDR3 loop reads CASTLTGQGNHNEQFF. Written as DNA, the CDR3 is TGTGCCAGCACCCTGACGGGACAGGGTAACCACAATGAGCAGTTCTTC. Looking up the rest from reference TRBV5-4 and TRBJ2-1 gives the full variable domain: ETGVTQSPTHLIKTRGQQVTLRCSSQSGHNTVSWYQQALGQGPQFIFQYYREEENGRGNFPPRFSGLQFPNYSSELNVNALELDDSALYLCASTLTGQGNHNEQFFGPGTRLTVL.

This clone came up once. The V and J genes are TRBV5-6 and TRBJ2-7; 12 positions match TRBD1. The ends lost 0 bases at V and 6 bases at J; junction bases unmatched: 7. Germline V lookup: CDR1 SGHDT, CDR2 YYEEEE. This CDR3 contains 16 residues. CDR3 sequence reads: CASSLEGQGALGEQYF. CDR3 sequence (DNA): TGTGCCAGCAGCTTGGAGGGACAGGGGGCCTTAGGCGAGCAGTACTTC.

The chain recombines TRBV18 with TRBJ1-5, with 10 nucleotides matching TRBD1. Germline-derived CDR1 and CDR2 are KGHSH and LQKENI. The CDR3 has 15 amino acids. With 3 bases clipped from V and 7 bases from J, the junction kept 6 bases outside the gene matches. The CDR3 bases are TGTGCCAGCTCACCCGGGACAGGGGAAGGGCAGCCCCAGCATTTT. Residues: CASSPGTGEGQPQHF.

This chain links TRBV30 with TRBJ1-5; 7 bases are shared with TRBD1. The germline gives CDR1 GTSNPN, CDR2 SVGIG (reference sequence). The CDR3 totals 15 residues. The V segment lost 5 bases and the J segment 3 bases; nucleotides outside the gene matches: 10. The CDR3 DNA reads as TGTGCCTGGGCCCCGACAGGGCTGTTCAATCAGCCCCAGCATTTT. Its translation is CAWAPTGLFNQPQHF.

CDR3 protein: CASSAMTGDNQPQHF. CDR3 in DNA: TGTGCCAGCAGCGCCATGACAGGAGACAATCAGCCCCAGCATTTT. The rearrangement joins TRBV7-6 to TRBJ1-5, with a possible D match to TRBD1 (6 bases). Trimming shortened V by 5 bases and J by 3 bases, and 14 bases separated the two germline ends. CDR1 is SGHVS and CDR2 is FNYEAQ in the germline V gene. The CDR3 spans 15 residues.

The J gene is TRBJ1-5, the V gene TRBV29-1, with D hard to call. The CDR3 spans 12 residues. V dropped 4 bases and J dropped 2 bases, with 6 bases sitting between them. CDR1 and CDR2 (germline): SQVTM, ANQGSEA. CDR3 in DNA: TGCAGCGTTGGAGGTGGCAATCAGCCCCAGCATTTT. It encodes CSVGGGNQPQHF.

The rearrangement uses TRBV7-9 and TRBJ1-4; no clear D gene. The V gene lost 5 bases and the J gene lost 7 bases, with 8 bases spanning the gap. The CDR3 has 12 amino acids. In germline, CDR1 is SEHNR, CDR2 FQNEAQ (reference sequence). The CDR3 DNA is TGTGCCAGCAGCGGAGCTGCTGAAAAACTGTTTTTT. Protein: CASSGAAEKLFF.

The rearrangement links TRBV6-1 to TRBJ2-7; 7 bases map to TRBD1. Per the germline V gene, CDR1 is MNHNS and CDR2 is SASEGT. The J segment lost 0 bases and the V segment lost 7 bases, leaving 6 bases of the junction unmatched. The CDR3 length is 14 residues. The chain's CDR3 is CASNNRGSSYEQYF. The CDR3 DNA reads TGTGCCAGCAATAACAGGGGATCCTCCTACGAGCAGTACTTC.

This clone turned up a few times. This sequence joins TRBV30 and TRBJ1-4, with a tentative D call TRBD1 (5 bases). Germline V CDR1 and CDR2: GTSNPN, SVGIG (reference sequence). There are 15 residues in the CDR3. The germline V and J ends were trimmed by 2 bases and 0 bases, with 10 bases remaining between them. The CDR3, as DNA: TGTGCCTGGAGTCGCGCGGGGGCAACTAATGAAAAACTGTTTTTT. Translation gives CAWSRAGATNEKLFF.

This clone was counted a few times. CDR3 loop: CASSLEGQGASGYTF. The CDR3 nucleotides read TGTGCCAGCAGCTTGGAGGGACAGGGGGCGAGTGGCTACACCTTC. The rearrangement links TRBV5-5 to TRBJ1-2; 12 positions agree with TRBD1. J gave up 7 bases and V 0 bases, and 4 bases lay outside the gene matches. This CDR3 spans 15 amino acids. Germline CDR1 SGHKS, CDR2 YYEKEE (reference sequence).

This sequence joins TRBV2 and TRBJ1-5, with a weak D call TRBD1 (6 bases). The V gene's germline CDR1 is SNHLY and CDR2 FYNNEI. This CDR3 region has 16 residues. V lost 1 base, J lost 1 base, and 11 bases lay in between. Written as DNA, the CDR3 is TGTGCCAGCAGTGAAGTAGGCAGGGGAAGCAATCAGCCCCAGCATTTT. Amino acid sequence: CASSEVGRGSNQPQHF.

The rearrangement links TRBV15 to TRBJ2-7; D is perhaps TRBD2 (6 bases). The CDR3 has 14 residues. The germline V gene has CDR1 LNHNV and CDR2 YYDKDF (reference sequence). Trimming left V 1 base short and J 5 bases short, with 12 bases between. The CDR3 DNA reads TGTGCCACCAGCAGAGGGGGGGTATCGCACGAGCAGTACTTC. Its translation: CATSRGGVSHEQYF.

The chain combines TRBV9 with TRBJ2-7; possibly TRBD2 for D (5 bases). V lost 0 bases to trimming and J lost 0 bases, with 10 bases between them. Germline values: CDR1 SGDLS, CDR2 YYNGEE. This CDR3 has 15 residues. The DNA for the CDR3 is TGTGCCAGCAGCGTAGGGTGGGAGAGCTCCTACGAGCAGTACTTC. This encodes CASSVGWESSYEQYF.

With respect to this clone: The same CDR3 can be traced to other DNA sequences in this sample. The J gene is TRBJ2-1, the V gene TRBV29-1; TRBD1 matches 11 bases. Germline CDR1 reads SQVTM; CDR2 reads ANQGSEA. The CDR3 runs 13 residues. Losses at the gene ends were 6 bases for V and 4 bases for J; bases not matched to a gene: 2. CDR3 nucleotide sequence: TGCAGCGTAGGGACAGGGGGATACAATGAGCAGTTCTTC. It codes for CSVGTGGYNEQFF.

This clone was detected only a few times. CDR3 amino acids: CASRSPPGTEAFF. The CDR3 nucleotides read TGTGCCAGCAGATCTCCTCCAGGGACTGAAGCTTTCTTT. V is TRBV6-6 and J is TRBJ1-1; D perhaps matches TRBD1 (5 bases). Germline-derived CDR1 and CDR2 are MNHNY and SVGAGI (reference sequence). Trimming cost V 6 bases and J 5 bases, with 13 bases left between them. The CDR3 is 13 amino acids.

Here the CDR3 reads CASSLPGGADGYTF. CDR3 coding DNA: TGTGCCAGCAGTTTACCGGGGGGCGCGGATGGCTACACCTTC. J is TRBJ1-2 and V is TRBV28; the D gene is possibly TRBD1 (6 bases). The germline V gene encodes CDR1 MDHEN and CDR2 SYDVKM. The CDR3 is made up of 14 amino acids. The ends were cut back, 2 bases at V and 6 bases at J, with 13 bases in the middle.

The CDR3 bases are TGTGCCAGCAGAACAGGGAACCTCTTGGGCTACACCTTC. Protein: CASRTGNLLGYTF. This rearrangement joins TRBV6-5 to TRBJ1-2, with D possibly being TRBD1 (6 bases). V dropped 6 bases and J dropped 8 bases, with 16 bases sitting between them. CDR3 length equals 13 residues. Per germline, CDR1 MNHEY and CDR2 SVGAGI.

The chain combines TRBV2 with TRBJ2-5, with TRBD2 matching over 7 bases. This CDR3 comprises 14 residues. Trimming took 10 bases from V and 2 from J; bases not matched to a gene: 10. Germline lookup yields CDR1 SNHLY and CDR2 FYNNEI. The DNA for the CDR3 is TGTGCCAACAAGCCGGGGGGTCTTCAAGAGACCCAGTACTTC. Protein product: CANKPGGLQETQYF.

The rearrangement links TRBV6-4 to TRBJ2-1; the match to TRBD2 covers 14 bases. The J segment lost 8 bases and the V segment lost 3 bases, leaving 3 bases of the junction unmatched. This CDR3 has 15 residues. CDR1 MRHNA and CDR2 SNTAGT come from the germline V gene. The chain's CDR3 is CASSEGTSGGDEQFF. CDR3 sequence (DNA): TGTGCCAGCAGTGAGGGGACTAGCGGGGGCGATGAGCAGTTCTTC.

V gene TRBV5-4 combines with J gene TRBJ2-5; 9 nucleotides agree with TRBD1. The germline CDR1 and CDR2 sequences are SGHNT and YYREEE (reference sequence). V gave up 6 bases and J gave up 4 bases; unmatched junction bases: 7. The CDR3 length is 14 residues. The CDR3: CASTPTGGRETQYF. The CDR3 coding sequence is TGTGCCAGCACCCCGACAGGGGGGAGAGAGACCCAGTACTTC. The variable domain in full, completed from reference TRBV5-4 and TRBJ2-5, reads ETGVTQSPTHLIKTRGQQVTLRCSSQSGHNTVSWYQQALGQGPQFIFQYYREEENGRGNFPPRFSGLQFPNYSSELNVNALELDDSALYLCASTPTGGRETQYFGPGTRLLVL.

CDR3 nucleotides: TGTGCCAGCAGTGCGACATCTGGCTACACCTTC. Translating it yields CASSATSGYTF. The chain combines TRBV6-6 with TRBJ1-2; D unclear. V was cut by 5 bases and J by 7 bases, with 8 bases left in between. Germline loops: CDR1 MNHNY, CDR2 SVGAGI (reference sequence). This CDR3 is 11 amino acids long.

The CDR3 sequence: CASTLFTVGAGGYTF. CDR3 sequence (DNA): TGTGCCAGCACCCTGTTTACTGTTGGGGCGGGAGGCTACACCTTC. The rearrangement uses TRBV7-2 and TRBJ1-2; D might be TRBD1 (5 bases). V dropped 7 bases and J dropped 8 bases, with 23 bases sitting between them. The CDR3 covers 15 residues. Germline V gene sequence: CDR1 SGHTA, CDR2 FQGNSA.

The V gene is TRBV7-3, the J gene TRBJ2-1; TRBD2 matches 8 bases. V was pared by 6 bases and J by 4 bases, with 8 bases of the junction left unmatched. Germline V lookup: CDR1 SGHTA, CDR2 FQGTGA. The CDR3 runs 15 residues. CDR3 in DNA: TGTGCCAGCAGTGCGGGAGGCCCTTCATACAATGAGCAGTTCTTC. Translation gives CASSAGGPSYNEQFF.

V and J are TRBV2 and TRBJ1-1; D is unclear. CDR1 is SNHLY and CDR2 is FYNNEI in the germline V gene. The CDR3 contains 13 residues. Trimming left V 3 bases short and J 2 bases short, with 7 bases between. The CDR3 nucleotides are TGTGCCAGCAGTGACGAGGCAAACACTGAAGCTTTCTTT. This translates into CASSDEANTEAFF.